This entry lists 28 T cell receptor beta chains sequenced from one sample in a study of CD8 T cells in Susac syndrome. Random hexamers served to reverse transcribe roughly 0.5 to 1 ug RNA. TCRdb re-called the immunoSEQ multiplex PCR reads with MiXCR, one entry per CDR3 protein. The sample has 200,000 to 250,000 distinct CDR3 sequences; 95% are singletons. Sample: CD4+ T cells from PBMCs. The receptors shown here come from a human donor with multiple sclerosis.

V and J are TRBV3-1 and TRBJ2-2; no firm D call. The length of the CDR3 is 12 residues. Germline loops: CDR1 LGHDT, CDR2 YNNKEL (reference sequence). Trimming cost V 5 bases and J 4 bases, with 5 bases left between them. CDR3 sequence (DNA): TGTGCCAGCAGCTGGAGCACCGGGGAGCTGTTTTTT. It codes for CASSWSTGELFF. Using reference TRBV3-1 and TRBJ2-2 for the parts outside the CDR3, the full variable domain is DTAVSQTPKYLVTQMGNDKSIKCEQNLGHDTMYWYKQDSKKFLKIMFSYNNKELIINETVPNRFSPKSPDKAHLNLHINSLELGDSAVYFCASSWSTGELFFGEGSRLTVL.

The chain recombines TRBV20-1 with TRBJ2-7; 9 positions agree with TRBD1. Looked up from germline, CDR1 is DFQATT and CDR2 is SNEGSKA (reference sequence). Trimming took 7 bases from V and 3 from J; bases not matched to a gene: 4. CDR3 length: 12 amino acids. This CDR3 reads CSVGTGIYEQYF. The CDR3 region has the DNA TGCAGTGTCGGGACAGGGATCTACGAGCAGTACTTC.

The V call is TRBV20-1, the J call TRBJ2-6; no clear D. Trimming removed 0 bases from V and 4 bases from J, with 7 bases in between. The CDR3 is made up of 14 amino acids. Germline values: CDR1 DFQATT, CDR2 SNEGSKA (reference sequence). The CDR3 region is CSAREIEGANVLTF. The CDR3 DNA sequence: TGCAGTGCTAGAGAGATAGAGGGGGCCAACGTCCTGACTTTC.

The CDR3 reads CASSELGVSGNTIYF. The CDR3 region has the DNA TGTGCCAGCAGTGAATTGGGGGTCTCTGGAAACACCATATATTTT. The V and J genes are TRBV25-1 and TRBJ1-3, with D possibly being TRBD1 (5 bases). V was cut by 1 base and J by 0 bases, with 7 bases left in between. This CDR3 has 15 amino acids. Germline V lookup: CDR1 MGHDK, CDR2 SYGVNS.

The rearrangement joins TRBV29-1 to TRBJ2-7, with D perhaps matching TRBD1 (6 bases). The CDR3 totals 13 residues. Germline-derived CDR1 and CDR2 are SQVTM and ANQGSEA. Trimming pared 6 bases from V and 4 bases from J, leaving 16 bases between. CDR3 in amino acids: CSVGTRGRYEQYF. The CDR3, as DNA: TGCAGCGTGGGGACAAGGGGAAGGTACGAGCAGTACTTC.

The CDR3 region is CSARVGLAGSYNEQFF. The CDR3 coding sequence is TGCAGTGCTAGAGTTGGGCTAGCGGGCTCCTACAATGAGCAGTTCTTC. This chain connects TRBV20-1 to TRBJ2-1; 8 nucleotides match TRBD2. The CDR3 is 16 residues long. The germline gives CDR1 DFQATT, CDR2 SNEGSKA (reference sequence). After removal of 1 base from V and 0 bases from J, the junction contained 5 bases not matched to a gene.

This clonotype was seen only once. The J gene is TRBJ2-3, the V gene TRBV19; TRBD2 matches at 8 bases. Germline CDR1 and CDR2: LNHDA and SQIVND (reference sequence). The CDR3 loop spans 14 amino acids. The trim removed 8 bases at V and 4 bases at J, leaving 8 bases unmatched. The CDR3 coding sequence is TGTGCCAGTGGTAGCGCGGGGGGACCAGATACGCAGTATTTT. Protein product: CASGSAGGPDTQYF.

The V gene is TRBV29-1, the J gene TRBJ2-2; the D gene is possibly TRBD2 (7 bases). The V and J ends lost 6 bases and 2 bases respectively, with 22 bases between them. Germline CDR1 reads SQVTM; CDR2 reads ANQGSEA. This CDR3 region has 17 residues. The CDR3 region is CSVVVQGGLLNTGELFF. The CDR3 bases are TGCAGCGTCGTAGTACAAGGGGGACTACTTAACACCGGGGAGCTGTTTTTT.

The chain has TRBV28 and TRBJ2-5; tentatively, D is TRBD1 (5 bases). CDR1 is MDHEN and CDR2 is SYDVKM in the germline V gene. The V and J ends lost 5 bases and 2 bases respectively, with 15 bases between them. The CDR3 sequence is 15 residues long. The CDR3 DNA is TGTGCCAGCAGTCCCCGCCGGACAAATCAAGAGACCCAGTACTTC. Translation: CASSPRRTNQETQYF.

This chain connects TRBV6-5 to TRBJ2-1, with D unresolved. The closer fit of TRBJ2-7 to the DNA end suggests the J call may be wrong. Germline V gene sequence: CDR1 MNHEY, CDR2 SVGAGI. The length of the CDR3 is 15 residues. CDR3 in amino acids: CASSYSRVYSYEQYF. The CDR3 DNA reads TGTGCCAGCAGTTACTCCCGGGTATACTCCTACGAGCAGTACTTC.

The V gene is TRBV6-5, the J gene TRBJ2-2; the D gene is possibly TRBD1 (6 bases). This CDR3 has 17 amino acids. Germline assignment: CDR1 MNHEY and CDR2 SVGAGI. V shed 2 bases and J shed 4 bases, with 17 bases lying between them. CDR3 sequence (DNA): TGTGCCAGCAGTTACGAGGGGGTAAAGGGCAGCACCGGGGAGCTGTTTTTT. Its protein is CASSYEGVKGSTGELFF.

This chain connects TRBV29-1 to TRBJ2-1; 8 bases match TRBD2. Germline V gene lookup returns CDR1 SQVTM and CDR2 ANQGSEA. The V and J ends lost 0 bases and 7 bases, in that order; junction bases with no gene match: 8. This CDR3 has 15 residues. The chain's CDR3 is CSVEDLGLGGNEQFF. In DNA, the CDR3 is TGCAGCGTTGAAGATCTGGGACTAGGGGGGAATGAGCAGTTCTTC.

Here the CDR3 reads CAWKGGSTDTQYF. The CDR3 bases are TGTGCCTGGAAGGGGGGGAGCACAGATACGCAGTATTTT. The gene calls are TRBV30 and TRBJ2-3; D is possibly TRBD2 (7 bases). The germline CDR1 and CDR2 sequences are GTSNPN and SVGIG (reference sequence). The CDR3 contains 13 residues. Trimming took 4 bases from V and 0 from J, leaving 8 bases between them.

The rearrangement joins TRBV20-1 to TRBJ2-4, with D uncertain. CDR1 is DFQATT, CDR2 SNEGSKA, per germline (reference sequence). V lost 1 base and J 7 bases, leaving 8 bases between the germline ends. This CDR3 comprises 12 residues. The DNA for the CDR3 is TGCAGTGCTAGAGTTGTAGGGAACATTCAGTACTTC. Its translation: CSARVVGNIQYF.

J is TRBJ2-7 and V is TRBV29-1, with D maybe TRBD1 (6 bases). Germline CDR1 and CDR2: SQVTM and ANQGSEA. V was cut by 2 bases and J by 0 bases, with 8 bases left in between. The CDR3 runs to 13 residues. This chain's CDR3 is CSVETGYSYEQYF. The CDR3 nucleotides are TGCAGCGTTGAAACAGGGTACTCCTACGAGCAGTACTTC.

This chain links TRBV6-1 with TRBJ2-1, with D perhaps TRBD1 or TRBD2 (5 bases each). This CDR3 is 16 amino acids long. V was trimmed by 0 bases and J by 7 bases, leaving 16 bases between them. Germline CDR1 MNHNS, CDR2 SASEGT. The CDR3 here is CASSEAGRQRTNEQFF. CDR3 nucleotides: TGTGCCAGCAGTGAAGCAGGGAGACAGCGGACGAATGAGCAGTTCTTC.

The rearrangement links TRBV28 to TRBJ2-6; no definite D call. V dropped 7 bases and J dropped 8 bases, with 18 bases sitting between them. The CDR3 is 15 residues long. The germline gives CDR1 MDHEN, CDR2 SYDVKM. CDR3 DNA: TGTGCCAGCACTCCCTCCGGGCTCAACACCAACGTCCTGACTTTC. It encodes CASTPSGLNTNVLTF.

The rearrangement uses TRBV2 and TRBJ2-2; 10 nucleotides match TRBD2. Germline CDR1 is SNHLY and CDR2 is FYNNEI. V was clipped by 7 bases and J by 7 bases; unmatched bases: 9. The length of the CDR3 is 15 residues. The CDR3 DNA reads as TGTGCCAGCAAGCCCGGGACTAGCGTCAGCGGGGAGCTGTTTTTT. Its translation: CASKPGTSVSGELFF.

This chain joins TRBV20-1 and TRBJ2-7, with 14 bases identical to TRBD2. Germline V gene sequence: CDR1 DFQATT, CDR2 SNEGSKA (reference sequence). The V and J ends lost 5 bases and 6 bases, in that order; junction bases with no gene match: 12. The CDR3 is 16 residues long. The CDR3 sequence is CSAVPGLAGEVGEQYF. The DNA of the CDR3 is TGCAGTGCTGTTCCGGGACTAGCGGGAGAAGTAGGCGAGCAGTACTTC.

The chain combines TRBV30 with TRBJ2-2; 9 bases match TRBD2. CDR3 length: 16 amino acids. Germline CDR1 is GTSNPN and CDR2 is SVGIG (reference sequence). The V gene end was trimmed by 5 bases and the J gene end by 4 bases; junction bases not matched to a gene: 11. The CDR3 nucleotides are TGTGCCTGGGAGGGTAGCGGGAGTCCGGGCACCGGGGAGCTGTTTTTT. Protein product: CAWEGSGSPGTGELFF.

The V and J genes are TRBV6-2 or TRBV6-3 and TRBJ2-7; tentatively, D is TRBD1 (6 bases). The germline gives CDR1 MNHEY, CDR2 SVGEGT. Trimming stripped 6 bases from V and 3 bases from J, with 12 bases between. The CDR3 contains 13 residues. The CDR3 sequence is CASRGANFYEQYF. The CDR3 nucleotides are TGTGCCAGCAGGGGGGCGAACTTCTACGAGCAGTACTTC.

The V and J genes are TRBV20-1 and TRBJ2-5; 9 nucleotides line up with TRBD2. The CDR3 is made up of 12 amino acids. Germline CDR1 reads DFQATT; CDR2 reads SNEGSKA (reference sequence). Trimming removed 0 bases from V and 10 bases from J; junction bases left unmatched: 3. CDR3: CSARELAGRQYF. In DNA, the CDR3 is TGCAGTGCTAGAGAGCTAGCGGGACGCCAGTACTTC.

This clonotype was counted between two and nine times. V and J are TRBV7-9 and TRBJ1-1; D not certain. The CDR3 contains 12 residues. The V gene's germline CDR1 is SEHNR and CDR2 FQNEAQ (reference sequence). Trimming shortened V by 6 bases and J by 1 base, and 6 bases separated the two germline ends. CDR3 residues: CASSGRNTEAFF. The CDR3 bases are TGTGCCAGCAGTGGGAGGAACACTGAAGCTTTCTTT.

The chain couples TRBV6-5 to TRBJ1-1; TRBD1 might be the D (6 bases). The CDR3 is 14 amino acids. Germline lookup yields CDR1 MNHEY and CDR2 SVGAGI. V was cut by 0 bases and J by 1 base, with 6 bases left in between. CDR3 nucleotide sequence: TGTGCCAGCAGTTACTCGACAGGGAACACTGAAGCTTTCTTT. This translates into CASSYSTGNTEAFF.

The J gene is TRBJ2-5, the V gene TRBV6-1, with TRBD2 identical over 8 bases. V was clipped by 3 bases and J by 7 bases; unmatched bases: 13. The CDR3 extends over 16 amino acids. CDR1 MNHNS and CDR2 SASEGT come from the germline V gene. The CDR3 sequence: CASSEGTRREDGTQYF. The CDR3 DNA reads as TGTGCCAGCAGTGAGGGGACTAGGAGAGAGGATGGGACCCAGTACTTC.

V usage is TRBV25-1 and J usage is TRBJ2-5; D gene unclear. The CDR3 is 11 amino acids. V was trimmed by 4 bases and J by 4 bases, leaving 4 bases between them. Germline lookup yields CDR1 MGHDK and CDR2 SYGVNS. CDR3 loop: CASSALETQYF. The CDR3 nucleotides read TGTGCCAGCAGTGCCCTAGAGACCCAGTACTTC.

V and J are TRBV15 and TRBJ1-6; D not certain. V was trimmed by 3 bases and J by 6 bases, leaving 12 bases between them. CDR3 length: 15 amino acids. Per germline, CDR1 LNHNV and CDR2 YYDKDF (reference sequence). Here the CDR3 DNA reads TGTGCCACCAGCAGGACCCGGGAAAGTAATTCACCCCTCCACTTT. Its translation is CATSRTRESNSPLHF.

The V call is TRBV10-3, the J call TRBJ2-3; D might be TRBD2 (6 bases). Trimming left V 7 bases short and J 1 base short, with 9 bases between. The germline gives CDR1 ENHRY, CDR2 SYGVKD. The length of the CDR3 is 13 residues. CDR3 nucleotide sequence: TGTGCCATCATGGGCGGGGGCACAGATACGCAGTATTTT. Protein product: CAIMGGGTDTQYF.